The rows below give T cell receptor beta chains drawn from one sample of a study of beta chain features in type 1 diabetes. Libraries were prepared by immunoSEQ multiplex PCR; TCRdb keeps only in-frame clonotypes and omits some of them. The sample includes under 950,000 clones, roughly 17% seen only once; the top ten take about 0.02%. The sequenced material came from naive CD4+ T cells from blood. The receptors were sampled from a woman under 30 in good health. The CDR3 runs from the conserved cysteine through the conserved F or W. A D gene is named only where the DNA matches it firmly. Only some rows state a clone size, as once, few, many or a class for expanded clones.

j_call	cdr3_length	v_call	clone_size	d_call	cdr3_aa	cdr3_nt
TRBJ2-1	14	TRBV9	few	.	CASSASGTYNEQFF	TGTGCCAGCAGCGCGTCAGGTACCTACAATGAGCAGTTCTTC
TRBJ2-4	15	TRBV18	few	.	CASSPRTVAKNIQYF	TGTGCCAGCTCACCACGGACAGTAGCCAAAAACATTCAGTACTTC
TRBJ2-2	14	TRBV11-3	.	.	CASSSTYNTGELFF	TGTGCCAGCAGCTCGACGTATAACACCGGGGAGCTGTTTTTT
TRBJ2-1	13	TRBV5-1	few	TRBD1	CASSLDRGNEQFF	TGCGCCAGCAGCTTGGACAGGGGAAATGAGCAGTTCTTC
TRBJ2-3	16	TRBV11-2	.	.	CASSPMGATSTDTQYF	TGTGCCAGCAGCCCAATGGGGGCGACTAGCACAGATACGCAGTATTTT
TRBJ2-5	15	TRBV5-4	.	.	CASSQDRMSQETQYF	TGTGCCAGCAGCCAAGATCGGATGTCTCAAGAGACCCAGTACTTC
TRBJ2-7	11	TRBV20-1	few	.	CSAGRAHEQYF	TGCAGTGCCGGGCGGGCCCACGAGCAGTACTTC
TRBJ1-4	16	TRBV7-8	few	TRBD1	CASSSDRETTNEKLFF	TGTGCCAGCAGCTCGGACAGGGAAACAACTAATGAAAAACTGTTTTTT
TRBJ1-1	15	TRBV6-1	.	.	CASSFPQRPNTEAFF	TGTGCCAGCAGTTTTCCACAGAGACCGAACACTGAAGCTTTCTTT
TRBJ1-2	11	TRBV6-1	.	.	CASSERFGYTF	TGTGCCAGCAGTGAACGGTTTGGCTACACCTTC
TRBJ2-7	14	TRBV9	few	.	CASSVSSATYEQYF	TGTGCCAGCAGCGTAAGTAGCGCTACCTACGAGCAGTACTTC
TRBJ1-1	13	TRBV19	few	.	CASTRGSNTEAFF	TGTGCCAGTACCCGGGGGTCGAACACTGAAGCTTTCTTT
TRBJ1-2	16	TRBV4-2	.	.	CASSQDRPAGAYGYTF	TGTGCCAGCAGCCAAGATCGACCGGCAGGAGCCTATGGCTACACCTTC
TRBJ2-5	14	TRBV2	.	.	CASTARRGQKTQYF	TGTGCCAGCACGGCCCGGCGGGGGCAGAAGACCCAGTACTTC
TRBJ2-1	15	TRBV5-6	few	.	CASSPRVSSYNEQFF	TGTGCCAGCAGCCCCCGAGTATCCTCCTACAATGAGCAGTTCTTC
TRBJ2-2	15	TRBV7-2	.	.	CASSVQGADTGELFF	TGTGCCAGCAGCGTACAGGGTGCAGACACCGGGGAGCTGTTTTTT
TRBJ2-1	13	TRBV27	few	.	CASSLRARNEQFF	TGTGCCAGCAGTTTACGGGCGAGGAATGAGCAGTTCTTC
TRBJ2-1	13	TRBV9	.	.	CASSTTNQDEQFF	TGTGCCAGCAGCACGACTAACCAAGATGAGCAGTTCTTC
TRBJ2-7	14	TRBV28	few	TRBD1	CASNKGQGAYEQYF	TGTGCCAGTAACAAGGGGCAGGGGGCCTACGAGCAGTACTTC
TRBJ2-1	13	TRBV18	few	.	CATEREQGNEQFF	TGTGCCACCGAACGGGAACAGGGCAATGAGCAGTTCTTC
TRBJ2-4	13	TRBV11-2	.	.	CASSPETRNIQYF	TGTGCCAGCAGCCCCGAGACTAGGAACATTCAGTACTTC
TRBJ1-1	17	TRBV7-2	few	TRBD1	CASSLDWSQQGARKAFF	TGTGCCAGCAGCTTGGACTGGTCCCAACAGGGGGCTCGGAAAGCTTTCTTT
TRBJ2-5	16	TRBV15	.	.	CATSRVGAGTSETQYF	TGTGCCACCAGCAGAGTTGGAGCAGGGACGTCGGAGACCCAGTACTTC
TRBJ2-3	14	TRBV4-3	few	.	CASSQESHTDTQYF	TGCGCCAGCAGCCAAGAGTCCCACACAGATACGCAGTATTTT
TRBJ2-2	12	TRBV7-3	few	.	CASSVNTGELFF	TGTGCCAGCAGCGTAAACACCGGGGAGCTGTTTTTT
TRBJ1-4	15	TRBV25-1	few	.	CASSEDNRVGEKLFF	TGTGCCAGCAGTGAAGATAACAGGGTGGGGGAAAAACTGTTTTTT
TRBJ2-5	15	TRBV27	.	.	CASSSRNDLRETQYF	TGTGCCAGCAGTTCCCGCAATGACCTTCGGGAGACCCAGTACTTC
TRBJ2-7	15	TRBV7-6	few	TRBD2	CASSFASGSSYEQYF	TGTGCCAGCAGCTTTGCTAGCGGGAGCTCCTACGAGCAGTACTTC
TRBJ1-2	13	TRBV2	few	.	CASSDFADYGYTF	TGTGCCAGCAGTGATTTTGCGGACTATGGCTACACCTTC
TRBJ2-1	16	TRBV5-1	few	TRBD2	CASSPRLAGVGREQFF	TGCGCCAGCAGCCCTCGACTAGCGGGAGTGGGCCGTGAGCAGTTCTTC
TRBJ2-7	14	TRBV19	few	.	CASSILTGEYEQYF	TGTGCCAGTAGTATATTAACTGGAGAGTACGAGCAGTACTTC
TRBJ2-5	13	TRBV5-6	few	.	CASSFGRTGTQYF	TGTGCCAGCAGCTTTGGCAGAACAGGGACCCAGTACTTC
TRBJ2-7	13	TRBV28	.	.	CASTENDSLEQYF	TGTGCCAGCACCGAGAATGATAGCCTCGAGCAGTACTTC
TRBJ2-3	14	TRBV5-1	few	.	CASRQTSSADTQYF	TGCGCCAGCAGACAAACTAGTAGTGCAGATACGCAGTATTTT
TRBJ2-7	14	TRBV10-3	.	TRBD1	CAIRRQGGTYEQYF	TGTGCCATCAGGAGACAGGGTGGCACCTACGAGCAGTACTTC